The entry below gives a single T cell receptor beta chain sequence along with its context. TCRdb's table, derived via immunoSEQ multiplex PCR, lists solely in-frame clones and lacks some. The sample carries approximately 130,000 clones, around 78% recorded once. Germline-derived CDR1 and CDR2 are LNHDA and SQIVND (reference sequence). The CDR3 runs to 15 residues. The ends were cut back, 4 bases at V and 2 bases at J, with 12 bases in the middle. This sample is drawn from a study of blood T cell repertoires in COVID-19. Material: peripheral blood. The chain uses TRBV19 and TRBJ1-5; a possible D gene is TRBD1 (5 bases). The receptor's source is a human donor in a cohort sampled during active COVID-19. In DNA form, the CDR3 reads TGTGCCAGTAGTAAGACGGGGGGGGGCAATCAGCCCCAGCATTTT. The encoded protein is CASSKTGGGNQPQHF.